A selection of T cell receptor beta chains follows, all from one sample in a study of shared clonotypes between healthy human individuals. Method: immunoSEQ multiplex PCR; TCRdb's copy keeps in-frame clones and lacks some. This table has 2 million to 2.5 million clones, 85% to 95% appearing once. The sample consisted of naive CD4+ T cells from PBMCs. The receptors here all came from a man younger than 35 in good health. Some clones in this sample may be carry-over from other donors' samples. Both conserved end residues are part of each CDR3. D genes are given only for firm matches. Some rows mark clone size as missing; the rest say once, few, many or name a class of expanded clone.

size,D,J,V,CDR3,DNA
few,NA,TRBJ2-1,TRBV19,CASSIAPGPDNEQFF,TGTGCCAGTAGTATAGCCCCGGGACCTGACAATGAGCAGTTCTTC
NA,TRBD1,TRBJ1-2,TRBV18,CASSPRGTDTNYGYTF,TGTGCCAGCTCACCTCGGGGGACAGACACTAACTATGGCTACACCTTC
NA,NA,TRBJ2-7,TRBV28,CASSTYRTSYEQYF,TGTGCCAGCAGTACATACAGGACCAGCTACGAGCAGTACTTC
NA,NA,TRBJ2-7,TRBV14,CASSQDLEGDCYEQYF,TGTGCCAGCAGCCAAGACCTCGAGGGCGATTGCTACGAGCAGTACTTC
NA,NA,TRBJ2-1,TRBV2,CASTVRDSEQFF,TGTGCCAGCACGGTGCGGGACTCTGAGCAGTTCTTC
NA,TRBD2,TRBJ2-1,TRBV5-1,CASTNRPGGGRANEQFF,TGCGCCAGCACCAACCGGCCGGGGGGCGGGAGGGCGAATGAGCAGTTCTTC
NA,NA,TRBJ1-1,TRBV29-1,CSVVVQTEAFF,TGCAGCGTTGTTGTGCAGACTGAAGCTTTCTTT
NA,TRBD2,TRBJ2-1,TRBV27,CASSSALAGPRQGHNEQFF,TGTGCCAGCAGTTCTGCCCTAGCGGGCCCCCGCCAGGGGCACAATGAGCAGTTCTTC
NA,TRBD2,TRBJ2-2,TRBV28,CASSLLAGTGELFF,TGTGCCAGCAGTTTACTAGCGGGAACCGGGGAGCTGTTTTTT
NA,NA,TRBJ2-7,TRBV25-1,CASSEYILGNGYEQYF,TGTGCCAGCAGTGAATATATCTTGGGGAACGGATATGAGCAGTACTTC
NA,TRBD2,TRBJ2-1,TRBV7-9,CASSLILAGGGFYNEQFF,TGTGCCAGCAGCTTAATACTAGCGGGAGGGGGTTTCTACAATGAGCAGTTCTTC
NA,TRBD1,TRBJ1-5,TRBV5-4,CASSAVPGQGDQPQHF,TGTGCCAGCAGCGCAGTGCCGGGACAGGGAGATCAGCCCCAGCATTTT
NA,NA,TRBJ1-1,TRBV6-4,CASSAPEGDTEAFF,TGTGCCAGCAGTGCCCCCGAGGGTGACACTGAAGCTTTCTTT
NA,TRBD2,TRBJ2-2,TRBV7-3,CASSLGTSGSNTGELFF,TGTGCCAGCAGCTTGGGGACTAGCGGGAGTAATACCGGGGAGCTGTTTTTT
NA,TRBD1,TRBJ2-1,TRBV19,CASSTTDRVMEQFF,TGTGCCAGTAGTACGACGGACAGGGTCATGGAGCAGTTCTTC
NA,NA,TRBJ1-1,TRBV15,CATSRDHREAFF,TGTGCCACCAGCAGAGATCACAGGGAAGCTTTCTTT
NA,NA,TRBJ2-1,TRBV4-1,CASSQAGSSYNEQFF,TGCGCCAGCAGCCAAGCAGGGAGCTCCTACAATGAGCAGTTCTTC
NA,TRBD2,TRBJ2-1,TRBV5-1,CASSLEGSGRATWEQFF,TGCGCCAGCAGCTTGGAGGGGAGCGGGAGGGCCACGTGGGAGCAGTTCTTC
NA,TRBD1,TRBJ2-1,TRBV5-1,CASSTGGTTDNEQFF,TGCGCCAGCTCGACAGGGGGGACAACCGACAATGAGCAGTTCTTC
NA,NA,TRBJ2-3,TRBV11-2,CASSLGDREDTQYF,TGTGCCAGCAGCTTAGGGGACCGAGAAGATACGCAGTATTTT
NA,NA,TRBJ1-2,TRBV28,CASNGAPAYGYTF,TGTGCCAGCAACGGGGCCCCTGCCTATGGCTACACCTTC
NA,NA,TRBJ1-1,TRBV6-1,CASSEQPENTEAFF,TGTGCCAGCAGTGAACAGCCAGAGAACACTGAAGCTTTCTTT